These 24 T cell receptor beta chains were sequenced from one sample in a study of T cell responses to AZD1222 COVID-19 vaccine. TCRdb keeps only in-frame clones here, not all; method: immunoSEQ multiplex PCR. The table includes tens of thousands of clones, roughly 84% detected once. The source was peripheral blood, collected on day 0 of AZD1222 vaccination. The source is an adult in good health.

The chain couples TRBV7-9 to TRBJ1-1; 7 nucleotides match TRBD1. CDR3 length: 12 residues. The junction had 2 bases not matched to a gene; V was cut back by 5 bases and J by 5 bases. CDR1 SEHNR and CDR2 FQNEAQ come from the germline V gene (reference sequence). CDR3 in amino acids: CASSPTGTEAFF. DNA for the CDR3: TGTGCCAGCAGCCCGACAGGGACTGAAGCTTTCTTT.

This clone was counted between two and nine times. The gene calls are TRBV19 and TRBJ1-1, with D hard to call. This CDR3 region has 12 residues. Deletions cut 3 bases from V and 6 bases from J, with 8 bases between. Germline assignment: CDR1 LNHDA and CDR2 SQIVND (reference sequence). As DNA, the CDR3 is TGTGCCAGTAGTATCCAAGGCGCTGAAGCTTTCTTT. This sequence encodes CASSIQGAEAFF.

The chain links TRBV7-8 to TRBJ2-7, with 8 bases that match TRBD2. Trimming removed 5 bases from V and 6 bases from J; junction bases left unmatched: 21. Germline V gives CDR1 SGHVS, CDR2 FQNEAQ. The CDR3 is made up of 18 amino acids. The CDR3 here is CASSPRSGSGGRGSEQYF. The CDR3 DNA follows: TGTGCCAGCAGCCCTAGGTCAGGAAGCGGGGGCCGAGGGAGCGAGCAGTACTTC.

The V and J genes are TRBV18 and TRBJ2-5; the D is unclear. Germline assignment: CDR1 KGHSH and CDR2 LQKENI. Trimming stripped 2 bases from V and 5 bases from J, with 6 bases between. CDR3 length: 12 amino acids. CDR3 region: CASSPNGETQYF. As DNA, the CDR3 is TGTGCCAGCTCACCAAACGGTGAGACCCAGTACTTC. Full variable domain (rest looked up from reference TRBV18 and TRBJ2-5): NAGVMQNPRHLVRRRGQEARLRCSPMKGHSHVYWYRQLPEEGLKFMVYLQKENIIDESGMPKERFSAEFPKEGPSILRIQQVVRGDSAAYFCASSPNGETQYFGPGTRLLVL.

V and J are TRBV7-2 and TRBJ2-7; 7 nucleotides line up with TRBD2. J was trimmed by 2 bases and V by 1 base; bases with no gene match: 8. The CDR3 sequence is 16 residues long. Germline V lookup: CDR1 SGHTA, CDR2 FQGNSA. The CDR3 DNA reads TGTGCCAGCAGCTTAGGCCCCGTGGGGGGGACCTACGAGCAGTACTTC. This encodes CASSLGPVGGTYEQYF.

This rearrangement joins TRBV6-5 to TRBJ1-2, with D unresolved. The CDR3 contains 14 residues. Deletions cut 5 bases from V and 10 bases from J, with 20 bases between. Germline CDR1 is MNHEY and CDR2 is SVGAGI. This CDR3 reads CASSLTGSFPLYTF. The CDR3 DNA sequence: TGTGCCAGCAGTCTCACCGGGTCATTCCCACTCTACACCTTC.

The chain couples TRBV7-9 to TRBJ2-1, with a tentative D call TRBD2 (6 bases). The germline V gene has CDR1 SEHNR and CDR2 FQNEAQ (reference sequence). This CDR3 is 16 amino acids long. The V end lost 5 bases, the J end lost 0 bases, and 14 bases lay between the germline ends. CDR3 sequence reads: CASSPPGVSSYNEQFF. CDR3 nucleotide sequence: TGTGCCAGCAGCCCCCCGGGGGTTAGCTCCTACAATGAGCAGTTCTTC.

The V call is TRBV4-2, the J call TRBJ1-5; D remains unclear. This CDR3 has 16 amino acids. Germline values: CDR1 LGHNA, CDR2 YNFKEQ. V was pared by 1 base and J by 2 bases, with 12 bases between. CDR3 sequence (DNA): TGTGCCAGCAGCCAAGTTGGCACATCGGGCAATCAGCCCCAGCATTTT. Its translation is CASSQVGTSGNQPQHF.

The chain combines TRBV6-6 with TRBJ2-1; D is perhaps TRBD1 (5 bases). CDR1 and CDR2 from the germline V gene are MNHNY and SVGAGI (reference sequence). The CDR3 runs to 15 residues. V was trimmed by 5 bases and J by 6 bases, leaving 17 bases between them. DNA of the CDR3: TGTGCCAGCAGTCGACTCTTTGGGGCCGGCAATGAGCAGTTCTTC. Its protein product is CASSRLFGAGNEQFF.

J is TRBJ1-6 and V is TRBV10-3, with D unresolved. This CDR3 is built from 13 residues. With 6 bases removed from V and 10 bases from J, the gap between germline ends came to 13 bases. Per the germline V gene, CDR1 is ENHRY and CDR2 is SYGVKD. CDR3 region: CAIRAGERSPLHF. Here the CDR3 DNA reads TGTGCCATCAGGGCCGGTGAAAGGTCACCCCTCCACTTT.

The gene calls are TRBV7-2 and TRBJ1-2, with D possibly being TRBD1 (5 bases). The CDR3 totals 14 residues. V was clipped by 4 bases and J by 5 bases, with 14 bases between them. Per germline, CDR1 SGHTA and CDR2 FQGNSA. The CDR3 nucleotides are TGTGCCAGCAGCTGGAGGGACGGCATATATGGCTACACCTTC. This codes for CASSWRDGIYGYTF.

This clone has just one count. CDR3 amino acids: CASRPDGGPANEKLFF. The CDR3 DNA is TGTGCCAGCAGACCAGACGGGGGGCCAGCTAATGAAAAACTGTTTTTT. The rearrangement joins TRBV28 to TRBJ1-4, with a tentative D call TRBD1 (6 bases). The length of the CDR3 is 16 residues. The V end was cut by 6 bases, the J end by 3 bases, with 17 bases between. Germline CDR1 reads MDHEN; CDR2 reads SYDVKM.

The chain carries TRBV6-5 and TRBJ2-7; 8 nucleotides agree with TRBD2. V shed 8 bases, J shed 2 bases, and the junction held 2 bases outside the gene matches. The germline V gene has CDR1 MNHEY and CDR2 SVGAGI. The CDR3 contains 12 residues. The CDR3 bases are TGTGCCAGCCGGGGGGGAACCTACGAGCAGTACTTC. Its translation is CASRGGTYEQYF.

The chain links TRBV2 to TRBJ1-6; 9 bases fit TRBD1. Germline lookup yields CDR1 SNHLY and CDR2 FYNNEI. Germline trimming cut 6 bases from V and 13 bases from J; bases unmatched to any gene: 13. CDR3 size: 15 residues. The CDR3 region has the DNA TGTGCCAGCAGGGGACCCACAGGGGGCGCTTGGCCCCTCCACTTT. Its translation is CASRGPTGGAWPLHF.

A single count supports this clone. The chain joins TRBV7-2 to TRBJ2-5; D gene ambiguous. CDR1 and CDR2 from the germline V gene are SGHTA and FQGNSA. Trimming removed 4 bases at V and 7 bases at J, with 7 bases between. There are 11 residues in the CDR3. CDR3: CASSSAWTQYF. In DNA, the CDR3 is TGTGCCAGCAGCTCTGCTTGGACCCAGTACTTC.

The chain has TRBV7-9 and TRBJ1-2, with a possible D match to TRBD1 (6 bases). CDR3 length equals 13 residues. CDR1 is SEHNR and CDR2 is FQNEAQ in the germline V gene (reference sequence). The V end was cut by 5 bases, the J end by 4 bases, with 11 bases between. This CDR3 reads CASSADSFYGYTF. CDR3 coding DNA: TGTGCCAGCAGCGCGGACAGTTTCTATGGCTACACCTTC.

The chain carries TRBV3-1 (or the pseudogene TRBV3-2) and TRBJ1-6; D ambiguous. The V gene lost 4 bases and the J gene lost 6 bases, with 16 bases spanning the gap. This CDR3 is built from 16 residues. Germline V gene data show CDR1 as LGHDT and CDR2 as YNNKEL (reference sequence). CDR3 protein: CASSPYVRALNSPLHF. CDR3 nucleotide sequence: TGTGCCAGCAGCCCTTATGTGAGGGCCCTTAATTCACCCCTCCACTTT.

The CDR3 bases are TGCGCCAGCAGCTTTGGCCCGGGATACACTGAAGCTTTCTTT. Translated, it gives CASSFGPGYTEAFF. The chain couples TRBV5-1 to TRBJ1-1; D remains ambiguous. V lost 2 bases and J lost 3, with 11 bases in between. Per the germline V gene, CDR1 is SGHRS and CDR2 is YFSETQ. CDR3 size: 14 residues.

The V gene is TRBV9, the J gene TRBJ2-3; D perhaps matches TRBD2 (6 bases). The germline V gene has CDR1 SGDLS and CDR2 YYNGEE. This CDR3 contains 16 residues. V lost 4 bases and J 0 bases, leaving 15 bases between the germline ends. The CDR3 is CASSPEIGTSTDTQYF. CDR3 in DNA: TGTGCCAGCAGCCCAGAGATCGGGACTAGCACAGATACGCAGTATTTT.

Only one count was recorded for this clone. This sequence joins TRBV28 and TRBJ1-5; D may be TRBD1 (6 bases). In germline, CDR1 is MDHEN, CDR2 SYDVKM. This CDR3 has 15 residues. The ends were cut back, 2 bases at V and 2 bases at J, with 10 bases in the middle. The CDR3 DNA reads TGTGCCAGCAGTTTAGGGGCAGGGGGCAATCAGCCCCAGCATTTT. Its translation is CASSLGAGGNQPQHF.

DNA of the CDR3: TGTGCCTGGAGTGTACCAGGATCCTCAGGGGTCACTGAAGCTTTCTTT. Protein product: CAWSVPGSSGVTEAFF. This chain links TRBV30 with TRBJ1-1; tentative D call: TRBD1 (6 bases). This CDR3 has 16 amino acids. V was clipped by 0 bases and J by 4 bases, with 18 bases between them. Germline V CDR1 and CDR2: GTSNPN, SVGIG (reference sequence).

In the case of this clone: Other DNA sequences in this specimen translate into the identical CDR3. V usage is TRBV7-8 and J usage is TRBJ2-3; D unresolved. V lost 5 bases to trimming and J lost 3 bases, with 3 bases between them. The germline V gene has CDR1 SGHVS and CDR2 FQNEAQ. The CDR3 totals 11 residues. The CDR3 region is CASSRTDTQYF. CDR3 nucleotide sequence: TGTGCCAGCAGCCGAACAGATACGCAGTATTTT.

The rearrangement links TRBV5-1 to TRBJ2-7; possible D gene TRBD1, 6 bases. CDR1 and CDR2 (germline): SGHRS, YFSETQ. The ends were cut back, 0 bases at V and 5 bases at J, with 15 bases in the middle. This CDR3 has 15 amino acids. CDR3 residues: CASSLVQGRIHEQYF. Here the CDR3 DNA reads TGCGCCAGCAGCTTGGTACAGGGTAGAATCCACGAGCAGTACTTC.

J is TRBJ2-5 and V is TRBV7-3, with 8 nucleotides matching TRBD1. The germline CDR1 and CDR2 sequences are SGHTA and FQGTGA. The V segment lost 5 bases and the J segment 5 bases; nucleotides outside the gene matches: 7. This CDR3 comprises 14 residues. In DNA form, the CDR3 reads TGTGCCAGCAGCCCCCAGGGGGCGCGGGAGACCCAGTACTTC. Translating gives CASSPQGARETQYF.